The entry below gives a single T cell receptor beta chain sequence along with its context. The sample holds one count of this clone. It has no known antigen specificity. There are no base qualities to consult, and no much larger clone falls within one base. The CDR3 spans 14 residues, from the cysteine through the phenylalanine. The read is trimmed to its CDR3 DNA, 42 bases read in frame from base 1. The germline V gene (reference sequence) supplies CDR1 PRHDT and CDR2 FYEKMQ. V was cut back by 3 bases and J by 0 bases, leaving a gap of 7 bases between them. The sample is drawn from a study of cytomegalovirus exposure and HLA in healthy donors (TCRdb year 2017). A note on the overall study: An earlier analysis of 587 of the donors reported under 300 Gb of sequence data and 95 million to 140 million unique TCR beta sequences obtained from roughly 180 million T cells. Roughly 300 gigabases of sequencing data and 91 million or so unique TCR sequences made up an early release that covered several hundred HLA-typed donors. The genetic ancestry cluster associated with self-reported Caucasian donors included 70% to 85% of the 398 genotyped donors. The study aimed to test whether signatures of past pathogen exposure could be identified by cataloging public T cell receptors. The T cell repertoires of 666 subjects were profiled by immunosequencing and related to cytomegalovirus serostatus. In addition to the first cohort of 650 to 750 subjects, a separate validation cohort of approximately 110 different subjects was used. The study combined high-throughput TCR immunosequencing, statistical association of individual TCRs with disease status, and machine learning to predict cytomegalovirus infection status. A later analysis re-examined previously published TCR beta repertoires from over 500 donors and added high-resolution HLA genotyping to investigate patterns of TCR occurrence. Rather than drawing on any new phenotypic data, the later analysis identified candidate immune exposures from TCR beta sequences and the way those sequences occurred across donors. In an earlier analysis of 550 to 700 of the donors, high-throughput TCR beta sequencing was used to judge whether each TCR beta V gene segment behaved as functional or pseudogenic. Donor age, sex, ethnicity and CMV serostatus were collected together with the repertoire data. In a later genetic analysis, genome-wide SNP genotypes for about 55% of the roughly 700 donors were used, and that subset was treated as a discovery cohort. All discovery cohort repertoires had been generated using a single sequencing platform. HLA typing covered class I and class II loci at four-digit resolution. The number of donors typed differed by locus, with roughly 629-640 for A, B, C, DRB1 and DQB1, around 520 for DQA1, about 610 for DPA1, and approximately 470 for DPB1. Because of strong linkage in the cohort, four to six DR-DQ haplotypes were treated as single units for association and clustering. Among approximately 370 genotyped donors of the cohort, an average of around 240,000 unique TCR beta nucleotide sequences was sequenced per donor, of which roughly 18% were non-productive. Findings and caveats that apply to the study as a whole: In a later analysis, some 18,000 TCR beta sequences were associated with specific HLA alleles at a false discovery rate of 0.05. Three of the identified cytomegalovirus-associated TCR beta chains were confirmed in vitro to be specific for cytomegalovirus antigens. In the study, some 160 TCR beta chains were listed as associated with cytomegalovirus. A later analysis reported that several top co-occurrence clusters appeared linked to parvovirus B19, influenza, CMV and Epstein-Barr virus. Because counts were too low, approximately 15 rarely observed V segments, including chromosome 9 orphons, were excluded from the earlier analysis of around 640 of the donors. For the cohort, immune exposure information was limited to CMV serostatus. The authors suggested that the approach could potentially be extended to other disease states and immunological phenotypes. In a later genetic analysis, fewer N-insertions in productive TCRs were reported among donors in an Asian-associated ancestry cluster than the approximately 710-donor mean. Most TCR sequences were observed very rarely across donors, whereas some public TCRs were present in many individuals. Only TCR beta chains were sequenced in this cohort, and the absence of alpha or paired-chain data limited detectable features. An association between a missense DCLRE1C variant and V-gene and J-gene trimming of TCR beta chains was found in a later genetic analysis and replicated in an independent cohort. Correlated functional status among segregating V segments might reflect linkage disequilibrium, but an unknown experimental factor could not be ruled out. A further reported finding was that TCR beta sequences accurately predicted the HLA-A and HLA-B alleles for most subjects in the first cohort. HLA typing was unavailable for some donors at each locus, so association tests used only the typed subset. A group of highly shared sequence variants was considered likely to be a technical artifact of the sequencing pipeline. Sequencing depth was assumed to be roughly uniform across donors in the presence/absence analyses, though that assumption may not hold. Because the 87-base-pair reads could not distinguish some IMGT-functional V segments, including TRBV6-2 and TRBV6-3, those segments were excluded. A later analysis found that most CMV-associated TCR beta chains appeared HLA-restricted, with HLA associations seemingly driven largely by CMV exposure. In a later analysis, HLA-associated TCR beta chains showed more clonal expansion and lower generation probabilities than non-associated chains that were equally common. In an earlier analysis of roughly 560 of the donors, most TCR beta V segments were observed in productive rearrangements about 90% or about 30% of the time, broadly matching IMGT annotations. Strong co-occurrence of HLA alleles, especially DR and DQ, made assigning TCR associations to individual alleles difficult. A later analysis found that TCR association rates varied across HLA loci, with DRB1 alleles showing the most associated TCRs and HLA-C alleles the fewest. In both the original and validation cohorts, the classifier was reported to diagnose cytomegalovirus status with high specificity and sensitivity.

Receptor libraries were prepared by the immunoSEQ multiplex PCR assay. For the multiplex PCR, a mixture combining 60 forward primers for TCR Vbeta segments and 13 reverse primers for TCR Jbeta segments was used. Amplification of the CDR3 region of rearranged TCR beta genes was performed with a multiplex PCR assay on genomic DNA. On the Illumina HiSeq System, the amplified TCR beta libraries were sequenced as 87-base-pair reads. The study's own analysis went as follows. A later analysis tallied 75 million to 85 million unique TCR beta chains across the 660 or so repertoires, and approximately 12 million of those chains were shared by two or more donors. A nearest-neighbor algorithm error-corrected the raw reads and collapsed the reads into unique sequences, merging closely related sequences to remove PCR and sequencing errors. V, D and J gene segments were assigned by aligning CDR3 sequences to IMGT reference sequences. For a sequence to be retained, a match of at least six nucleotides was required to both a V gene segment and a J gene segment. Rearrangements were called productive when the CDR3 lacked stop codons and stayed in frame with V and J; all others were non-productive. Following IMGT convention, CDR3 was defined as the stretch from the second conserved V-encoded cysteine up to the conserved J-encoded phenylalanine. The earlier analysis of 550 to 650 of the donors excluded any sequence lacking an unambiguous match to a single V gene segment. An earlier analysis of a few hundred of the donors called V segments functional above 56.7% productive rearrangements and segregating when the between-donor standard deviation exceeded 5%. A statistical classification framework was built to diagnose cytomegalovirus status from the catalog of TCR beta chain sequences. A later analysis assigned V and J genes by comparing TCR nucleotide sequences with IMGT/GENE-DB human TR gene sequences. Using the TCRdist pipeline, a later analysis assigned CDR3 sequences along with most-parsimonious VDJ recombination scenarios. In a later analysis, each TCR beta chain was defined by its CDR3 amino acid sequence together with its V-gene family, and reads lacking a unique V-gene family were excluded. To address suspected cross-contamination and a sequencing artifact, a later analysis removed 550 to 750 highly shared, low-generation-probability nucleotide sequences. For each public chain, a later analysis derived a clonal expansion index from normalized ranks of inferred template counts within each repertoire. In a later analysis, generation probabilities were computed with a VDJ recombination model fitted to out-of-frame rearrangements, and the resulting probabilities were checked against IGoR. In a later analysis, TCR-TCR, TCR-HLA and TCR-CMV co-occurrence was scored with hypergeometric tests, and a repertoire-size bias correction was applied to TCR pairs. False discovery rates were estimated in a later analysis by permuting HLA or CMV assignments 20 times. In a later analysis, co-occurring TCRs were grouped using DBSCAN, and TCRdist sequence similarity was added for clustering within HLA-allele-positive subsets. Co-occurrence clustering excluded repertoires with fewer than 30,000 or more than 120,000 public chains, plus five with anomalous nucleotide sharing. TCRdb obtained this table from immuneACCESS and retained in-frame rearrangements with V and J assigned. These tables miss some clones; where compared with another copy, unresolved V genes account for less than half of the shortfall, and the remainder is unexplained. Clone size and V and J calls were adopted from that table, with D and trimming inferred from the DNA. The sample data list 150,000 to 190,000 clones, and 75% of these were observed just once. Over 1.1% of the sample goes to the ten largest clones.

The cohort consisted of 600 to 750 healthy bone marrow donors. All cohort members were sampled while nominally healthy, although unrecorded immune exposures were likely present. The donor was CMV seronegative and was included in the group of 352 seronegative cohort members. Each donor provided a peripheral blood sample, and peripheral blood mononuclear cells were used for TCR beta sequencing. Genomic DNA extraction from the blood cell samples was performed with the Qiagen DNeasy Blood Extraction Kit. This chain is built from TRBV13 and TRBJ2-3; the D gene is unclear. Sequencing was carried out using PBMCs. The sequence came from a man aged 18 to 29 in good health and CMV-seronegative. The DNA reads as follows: TGTGCCAGCAGCTTTCTCAGGAGCACAGATACGCAGTATTTT. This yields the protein CASSFLRSTDTQYF.